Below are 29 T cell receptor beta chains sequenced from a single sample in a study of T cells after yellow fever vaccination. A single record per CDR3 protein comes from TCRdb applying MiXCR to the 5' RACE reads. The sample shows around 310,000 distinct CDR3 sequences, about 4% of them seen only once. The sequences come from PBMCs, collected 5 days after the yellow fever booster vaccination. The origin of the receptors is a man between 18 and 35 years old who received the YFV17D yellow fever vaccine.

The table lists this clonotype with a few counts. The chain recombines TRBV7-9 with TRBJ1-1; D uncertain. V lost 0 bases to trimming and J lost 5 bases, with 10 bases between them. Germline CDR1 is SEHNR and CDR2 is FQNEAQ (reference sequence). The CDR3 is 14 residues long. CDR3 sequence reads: CASSLAFRGTEAFF. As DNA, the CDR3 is TGTGCCAGCAGCTTAGCCTTTCGGGGTACTGAAGCTTTCTTT.

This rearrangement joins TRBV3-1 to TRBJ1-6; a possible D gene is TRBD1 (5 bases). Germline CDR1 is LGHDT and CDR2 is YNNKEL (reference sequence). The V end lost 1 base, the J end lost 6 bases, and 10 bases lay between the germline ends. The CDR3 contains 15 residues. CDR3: CASSQGRGANSPLHF. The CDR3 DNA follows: TGTGCCAGCAGCCAAGGGAGGGGCGCTAATTCACCCCTCCACTTT.

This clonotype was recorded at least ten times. CDR3 DNA: TGTGCCAGCAGCTTAGGGGTTTTGGTTGGCTATGGCTACACCTTC. Protein sequence: CASSLGVLVGYGYTF. The chain links TRBV7-9 to TRBJ1-2; D gene uncertain. V lost 1 base and J 4 bases, leaving 13 bases between the germline ends. The length of the CDR3 is 15 residues. In germline, CDR1 is SEHNR, CDR2 FQNEAQ (reference sequence).

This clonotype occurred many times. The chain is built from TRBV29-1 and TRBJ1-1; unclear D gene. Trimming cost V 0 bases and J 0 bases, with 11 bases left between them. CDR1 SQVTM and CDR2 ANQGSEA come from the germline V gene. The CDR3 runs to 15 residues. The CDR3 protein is CSVEDPRRVNTEAFF. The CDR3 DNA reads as TGCAGCGTTGAAGATCCCAGGAGAGTGAACACTGAAGCTTTCTTT.

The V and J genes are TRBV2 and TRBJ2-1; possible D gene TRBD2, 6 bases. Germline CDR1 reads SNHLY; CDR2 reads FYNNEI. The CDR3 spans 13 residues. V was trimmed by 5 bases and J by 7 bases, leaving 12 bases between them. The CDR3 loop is CASSNTGVNEQFF. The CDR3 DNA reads TGTGCCAGCAGTAACACGGGAGTGAATGAGCAGTTCTTC.

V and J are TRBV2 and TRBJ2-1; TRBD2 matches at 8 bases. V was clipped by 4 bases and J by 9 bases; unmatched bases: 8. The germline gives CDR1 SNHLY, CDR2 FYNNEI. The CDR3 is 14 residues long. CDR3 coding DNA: TGTGCCAGCAGTGTCGAGGCGGGGGGACTTGAGCAGTTCTTC. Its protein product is CASSVEAGGLEQFF.

The DNA of the CDR3 is TGTGCCAGCAGCTTGTTGGCGCCGGGTGAAGCTTTCTTT. Translation: CASSLLAPGEAFF. This chain uses TRBV5-5 with TRBJ1-1; D ambiguous. Germline CDR1 reads SGHKS; CDR2 reads YYEKEE (reference sequence). V was clipped by 1 base and J by 7 bases, with 11 bases between them. This CDR3 comprises 13 residues.

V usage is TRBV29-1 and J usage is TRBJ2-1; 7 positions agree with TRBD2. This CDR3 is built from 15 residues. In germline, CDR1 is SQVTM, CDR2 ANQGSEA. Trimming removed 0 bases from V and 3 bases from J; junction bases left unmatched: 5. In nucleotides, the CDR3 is TGCAGCGTTGAAGAACCCGGACTAGTCTACAATGAGCAGTTCTTC. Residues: CSVEEPGLVYNEQFF.

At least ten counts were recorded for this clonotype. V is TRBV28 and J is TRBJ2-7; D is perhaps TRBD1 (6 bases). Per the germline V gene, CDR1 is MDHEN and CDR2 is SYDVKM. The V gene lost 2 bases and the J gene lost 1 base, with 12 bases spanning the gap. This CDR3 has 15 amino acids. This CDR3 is CASSLGQSESYEQYV. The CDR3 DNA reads TGTGCCAGCAGTTTAGGACAGTCAGAATCCTACGAGCAGTACGTC.

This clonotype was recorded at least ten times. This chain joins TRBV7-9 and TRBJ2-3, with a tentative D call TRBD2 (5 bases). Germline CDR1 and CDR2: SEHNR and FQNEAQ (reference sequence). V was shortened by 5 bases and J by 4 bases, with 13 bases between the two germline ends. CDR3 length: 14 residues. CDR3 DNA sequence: TGTGCCAGCAGCCTGGACTCAACCCCAGATACGCAGTATTTT. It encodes CASSLDSTPDTQYF.

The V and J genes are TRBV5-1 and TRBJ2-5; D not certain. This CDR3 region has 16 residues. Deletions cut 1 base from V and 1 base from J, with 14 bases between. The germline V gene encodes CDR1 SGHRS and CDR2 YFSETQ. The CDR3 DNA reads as TGCGCCAGCAGCTTGTATGGGCACCAGTTCCAAGAGACCCAGTACTTC. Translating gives CASSLYGHQFQETQYF.

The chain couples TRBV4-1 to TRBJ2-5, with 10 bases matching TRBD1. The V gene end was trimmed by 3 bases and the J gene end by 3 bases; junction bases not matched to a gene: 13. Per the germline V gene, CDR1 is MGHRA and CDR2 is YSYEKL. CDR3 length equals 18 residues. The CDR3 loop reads CASSHPREPGQGKETQYF. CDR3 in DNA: TGCGCCAGCAGCCATCCACGAGAGCCGGGACAGGGGAAAGAGACCCAGTACTTC.

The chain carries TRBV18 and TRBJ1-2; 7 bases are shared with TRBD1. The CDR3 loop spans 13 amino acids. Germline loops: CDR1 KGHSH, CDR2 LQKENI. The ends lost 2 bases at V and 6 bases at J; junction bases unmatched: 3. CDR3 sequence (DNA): TGTGCCAGCTCACCAGGACAGGCGGATGGCTACACCTTC. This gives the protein CASSPGQADGYTF.

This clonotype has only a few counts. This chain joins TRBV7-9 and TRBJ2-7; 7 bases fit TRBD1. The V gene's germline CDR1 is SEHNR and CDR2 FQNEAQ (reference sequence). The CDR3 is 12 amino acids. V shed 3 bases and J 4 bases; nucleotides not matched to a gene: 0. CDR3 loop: CASSLTGYEQYV. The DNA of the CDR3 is TGTGCCAGCAGCTTGACAGGGTACGAGCAGTACGTC.

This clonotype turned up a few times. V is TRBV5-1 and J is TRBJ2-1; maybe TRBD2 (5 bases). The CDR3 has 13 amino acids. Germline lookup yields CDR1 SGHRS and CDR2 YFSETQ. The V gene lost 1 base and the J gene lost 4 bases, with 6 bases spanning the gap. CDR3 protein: CASSLRTYNEQFF. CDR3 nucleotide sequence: TGCGCCAGCAGCTTGCGGACTTACAATGAGCAGTTCTTC.

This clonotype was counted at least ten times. CDR3 in amino acids: CAISDNSGDTQYF. The CDR3 region has the DNA TGTGCCATCAGTGACAACTCCGGGGATACGCAGTATTTT. The rearrangement uses TRBV10-3 and TRBJ2-3; the D is unclear. V lost 3 bases and J lost 6, with 10 bases in between. This CDR3 comprises 13 residues. The germline V gene has CDR1 ENHRY and CDR2 SYGVKD.

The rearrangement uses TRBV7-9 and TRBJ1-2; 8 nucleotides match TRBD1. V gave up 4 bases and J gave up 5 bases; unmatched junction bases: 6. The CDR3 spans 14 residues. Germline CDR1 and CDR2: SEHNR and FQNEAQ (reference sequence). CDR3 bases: TGTGCCAGCAGCTCGATTAGACAGGGGTATGGCTACACCTTC. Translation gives CASSSIRQGYGYTF.

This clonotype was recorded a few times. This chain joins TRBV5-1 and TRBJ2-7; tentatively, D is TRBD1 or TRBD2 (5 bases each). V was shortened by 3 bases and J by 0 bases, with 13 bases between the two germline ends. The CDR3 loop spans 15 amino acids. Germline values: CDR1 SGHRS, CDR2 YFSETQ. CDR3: CASSWGTVSSYEQYF. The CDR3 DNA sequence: TGCGCCAGCAGCTGGGGGACGGTTAGCTCCTACGAGCAGTACTTC.

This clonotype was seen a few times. This CDR3 reads CASSRSGSSSSGANVLTF. The DNA of the CDR3 is TGCGCCAGCAGCCGGTCCGGGAGCTCGTCATCTGGGGCCAACGTCCTGACTTTC. The genes are TRBV4-3 and TRBJ2-6; D perhaps matches TRBD2 (6 bases). The CDR3 has 18 residues. Germline values: CDR1 LGHNA, CDR2 YSLEER. V lost 4 bases, J lost 1 base, and 17 bases lay in between.

CDR3 amino acids: CSARAGVVDTQYF. Written as DNA, the CDR3 is TGCAGTGCTAGAGCGGGGGTGGTAGATACGCAGTATTTT. The J gene is TRBJ2-3, the V gene TRBV20-1; possible D gene TRBD2, 6 bases. V lost 1 base and J 5 bases, leaving 10 bases between the germline ends. Germline lookup yields CDR1 DFQATT and CDR2 SNEGSKA (reference sequence). This CDR3 has 13 residues.

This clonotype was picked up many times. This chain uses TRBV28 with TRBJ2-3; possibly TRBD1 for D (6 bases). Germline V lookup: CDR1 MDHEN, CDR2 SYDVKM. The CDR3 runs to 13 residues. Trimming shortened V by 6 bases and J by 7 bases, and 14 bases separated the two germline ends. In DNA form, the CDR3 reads TGTGCCAGCAGGGGCCAGGGGCCCTATACGCAGTATTTT. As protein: CASRGQGPYTQYF.

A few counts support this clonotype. CDR3 in DNA: TGTGCCAGCAGCCCGCGGGAAGACGACGAGCAGTACTTC. This sequence encodes CASSPREDDEQYF. V and J are TRBV5-4 and TRBJ2-7, with TRBD2 as a possible D gene (6 bases). The CDR3 is made up of 13 amino acids. The germline V gene has CDR1 SGHNT and CDR2 YYREEE (reference sequence). Trimming took off 4 bases at V and 5 bases at J, with 13 bases between the two ends.

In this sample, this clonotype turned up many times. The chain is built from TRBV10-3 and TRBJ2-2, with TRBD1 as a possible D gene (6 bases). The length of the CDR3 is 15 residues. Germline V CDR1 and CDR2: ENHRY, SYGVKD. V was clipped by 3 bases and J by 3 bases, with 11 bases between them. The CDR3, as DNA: TGTGCCATCAGTGATTTGGGGGCGGACACCGGGGAGCTGTTTTTT. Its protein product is CAISDLGADTGELFF.

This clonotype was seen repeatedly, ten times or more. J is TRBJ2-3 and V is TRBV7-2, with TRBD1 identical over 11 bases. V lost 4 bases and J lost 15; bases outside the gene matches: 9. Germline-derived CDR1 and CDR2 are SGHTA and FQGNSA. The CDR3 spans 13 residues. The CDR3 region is CASSSRSGQGGYF. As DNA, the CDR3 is TGTGCCAGCAGCTCTCGCTCGGGACAGGGGGGTTATTTT.

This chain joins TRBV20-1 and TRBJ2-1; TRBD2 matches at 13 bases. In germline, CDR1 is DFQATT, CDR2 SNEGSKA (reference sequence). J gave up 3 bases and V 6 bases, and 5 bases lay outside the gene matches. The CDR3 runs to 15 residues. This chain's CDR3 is CSAPGTSGDYNEQFF. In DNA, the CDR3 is TGCAGTGCCCCTGGGACTAGCGGGGACTACAATGAGCAGTTCTTC.

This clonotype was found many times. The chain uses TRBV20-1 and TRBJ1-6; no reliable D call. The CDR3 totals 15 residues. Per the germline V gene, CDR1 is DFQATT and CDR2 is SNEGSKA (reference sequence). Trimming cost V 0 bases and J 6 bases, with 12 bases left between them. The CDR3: CSARDGQRINSPLHF. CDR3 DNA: TGCAGTGCTAGAGACGGGCAGAGAATTAATTCACCCCTCCACTTT.

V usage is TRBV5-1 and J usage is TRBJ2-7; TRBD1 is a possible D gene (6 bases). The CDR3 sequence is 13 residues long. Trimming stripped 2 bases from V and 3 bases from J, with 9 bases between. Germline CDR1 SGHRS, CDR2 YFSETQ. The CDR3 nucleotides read TGCGCCAGCAGCTTCGGACAGAACTACGAGCAGTACGTC. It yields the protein CASSFGQNYEQYV.

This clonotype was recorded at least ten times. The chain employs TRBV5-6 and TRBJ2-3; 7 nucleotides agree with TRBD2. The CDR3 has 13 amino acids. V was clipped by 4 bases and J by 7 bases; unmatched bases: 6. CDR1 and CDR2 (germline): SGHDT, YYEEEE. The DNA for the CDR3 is TGTGCCAGCAGCGGGACTATAATTAATACGCAGTATTTT. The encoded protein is CASSGTIINTQYF. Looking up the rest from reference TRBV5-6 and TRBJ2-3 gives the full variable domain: DAGVTQSPTHLIKTRGQQVTLRCSPKSGHDTVSWYQQALGQGPQFIFQYYEEEERQRGNFPDRFSGHQFPNYSSELNVNALLLGDSALYLCASSGTIINTQYFGPGTRLTVL.

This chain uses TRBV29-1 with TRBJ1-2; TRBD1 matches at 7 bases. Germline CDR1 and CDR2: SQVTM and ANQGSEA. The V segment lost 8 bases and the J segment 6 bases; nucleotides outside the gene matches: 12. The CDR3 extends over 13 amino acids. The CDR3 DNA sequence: TGCAGCTTCTCATCGACAGGGTTCGATGGCTACACCTTC. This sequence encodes CSFSSTGFDGYTF.